This T cell receptor (beta chain) was profiled in a study of blood T cell repertoires in COVID-19. Study information: Spain, Italy and the United States supplied samples that represented acute and convalescent COVID-19. In each case, the material was cDNA or gDNA derived from T cells, B-cell-depleted T cells, or PBMCs.

How the authors handled the data: Estimation of nucleated cell counts relied on the amplification of reference gene primers. Clones were read by immunoSEQ multiplex PCR, and TCRdb kept only the in-frame ones, dropping some. The V and J calls and clone size are taken from that table; D and trimming were inferred from the DNA. The data show some 180,000 clones, roughly 88% seen once. This CDR3 region has 18 residues. Trimming took 0 bases from V and 2 from J, leaving 19 bases between them. Per the germline V gene, CDR1 is SGDLS and CDR2 is YYNGEE. The J gene is TRBJ2-3, the V gene TRBV9, with D perhaps TRBD2 (7 bases). The sample taken for sequencing was peripheral blood. The receptor comes from a man aged 45-60 years with COVID-19, enrolled during active disease. The CDR3 loop reads CASSVGVKGGGHTDTQYF. In nucleotides, the CDR3 is TGTGCCAGCAGCGTAGGGGTTAAGGGAGGGGGTCACACAGATACGCAGTATTTT.